Presented here are 2 T cell receptor beta chains from one specimen sequenced in a study of CD8 T cells in ankylosing spondylitis. Study-level findings and limits: Seemingly distinctive of ankylosing spondylitis blood was a TCR beta motif formed by eight highly homologous variants.

For these TCRs, the target antigens are not known. In TCRdb, the 5' RACE reads were re-called with MiXCR into one record per CDR3 protein. The data show about 480,000 distinct CDR3 sequences, roughly 15% seen once. The sample taken for sequencing was blood, either unsorted or a sorted T cell fraction (not recorded which). Receptors were obtained from a male donor with ankylosing spondylitis.

V gene TRBV3-1 combines with J gene TRBJ2-7; D assignment may be TRBD1 or TRBD2 (6 bases each). Germline CDR1 and CDR2: LGHDT and YNNKEL (reference sequence). The CDR3 totals 13 residues. V shed 3 bases and J shed 3 bases, with 9 bases lying between them. The CDR3 spells CASSHGGLYEQYF. The CDR3 DNA is TGTGCCAGCAGCCATGGGGGGCTCTACGAGCAGTACTTC.

The genes are TRBV11-2 and TRBJ1-2; D call uncertain. V was trimmed by 2 bases and J by 7 bases, leaving 17 bases between them. The CDR3 consists of 15 residues. Germline CDR1 is SGHAT and CDR2 is FQNNGV. The CDR3 DNA reads as TGTGCCAGCAGCTTACTTGGGAAGGGTTCCGGTGGCTACACCTTC. Its translation: CASSLLGKGSGGYTF.